This T cell receptor beta chain was retrieved from a study of Ad26.COV2.S vaccination and SARS-CoV-2 variants. The method was immunoSEQ multiplex PCR; TCRdb's version includes in-frame clones alone and lacks a portion of them. The repertoire holds hundreds of thousands of clones, with more than 85% as singletons. The CDR3 has 12 amino acids. V lost 7 bases and J 1 base, leaving 7 bases between the germline ends. From germline, CDR1 is MNHEY and CDR2 SVGAGI. The sample's treatment: some 20 received Ad26.COV2.S at low or high dose, single or two shots; several received placebo; per-sample allocation not given. Samples came from day 63 after the first vaccine or placebo injection.

The V call is TRBV6-5, the J call TRBJ1-2; D is uncertain. This receptor was taken from a person between 18 and 65 years old who received the Ad26.COV2.S COVID-19 vaccine or a placebo. The material was peripheral blood, obtained in a trial of Ad26.COV2.S vaccine versus placebo. CDR3 coding DNA: TGTGCCAGCACACGGATTAACTATGGCTACACCTTC. Translated: CASTRINYGYTF.